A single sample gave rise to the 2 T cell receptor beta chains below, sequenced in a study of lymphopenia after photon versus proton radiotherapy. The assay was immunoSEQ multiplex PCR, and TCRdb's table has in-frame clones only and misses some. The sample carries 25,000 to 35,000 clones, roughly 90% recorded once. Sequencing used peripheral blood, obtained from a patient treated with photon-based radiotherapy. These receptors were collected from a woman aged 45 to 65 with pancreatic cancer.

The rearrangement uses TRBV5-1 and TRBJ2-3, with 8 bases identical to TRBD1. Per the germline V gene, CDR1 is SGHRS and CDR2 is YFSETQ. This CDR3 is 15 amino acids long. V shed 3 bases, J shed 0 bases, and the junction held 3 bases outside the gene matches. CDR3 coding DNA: TGCGCCAGCAGCTATGGACAGGGAAGCACAGATACGCAGTATTTT. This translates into CASSYGQGSTDTQYF.

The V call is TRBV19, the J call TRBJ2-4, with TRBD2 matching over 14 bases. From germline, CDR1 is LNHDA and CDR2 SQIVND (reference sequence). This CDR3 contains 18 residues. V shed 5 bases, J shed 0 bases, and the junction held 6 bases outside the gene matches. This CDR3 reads CASSPQTSGRGAKNIQYF. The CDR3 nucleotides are TGTGCCAGTAGTCCGCAGACTAGCGGGAGGGGAGCCAAAAACATTCAGTACTTC.